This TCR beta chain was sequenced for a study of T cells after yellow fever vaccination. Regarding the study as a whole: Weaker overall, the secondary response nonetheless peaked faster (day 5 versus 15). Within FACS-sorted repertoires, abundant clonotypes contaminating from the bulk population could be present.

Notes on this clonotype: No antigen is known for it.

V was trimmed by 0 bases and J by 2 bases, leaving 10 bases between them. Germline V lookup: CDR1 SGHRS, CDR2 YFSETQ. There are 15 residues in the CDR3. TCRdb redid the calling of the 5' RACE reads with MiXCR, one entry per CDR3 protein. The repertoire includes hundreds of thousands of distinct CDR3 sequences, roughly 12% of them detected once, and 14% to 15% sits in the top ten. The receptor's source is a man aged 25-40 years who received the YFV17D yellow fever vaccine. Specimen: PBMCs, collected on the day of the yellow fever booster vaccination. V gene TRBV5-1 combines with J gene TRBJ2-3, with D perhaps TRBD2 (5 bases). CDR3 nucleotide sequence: TGCGCCAGCAGCTTGGGGAGCGGAATCACAGATACGCAGTATTTT. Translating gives CASSLGSGITDTQYF. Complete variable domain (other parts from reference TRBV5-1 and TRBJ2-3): KAGVTQTPRYLIKTRGQQVTLSCSPISGHRSVSWYQQTPGQGLQFLFEYFSETQRNKGNFPGRFSGRQFSNSRSEMNVSTLELGDSALYLCASSLGSGITDTQYFGPGTRLTVL.